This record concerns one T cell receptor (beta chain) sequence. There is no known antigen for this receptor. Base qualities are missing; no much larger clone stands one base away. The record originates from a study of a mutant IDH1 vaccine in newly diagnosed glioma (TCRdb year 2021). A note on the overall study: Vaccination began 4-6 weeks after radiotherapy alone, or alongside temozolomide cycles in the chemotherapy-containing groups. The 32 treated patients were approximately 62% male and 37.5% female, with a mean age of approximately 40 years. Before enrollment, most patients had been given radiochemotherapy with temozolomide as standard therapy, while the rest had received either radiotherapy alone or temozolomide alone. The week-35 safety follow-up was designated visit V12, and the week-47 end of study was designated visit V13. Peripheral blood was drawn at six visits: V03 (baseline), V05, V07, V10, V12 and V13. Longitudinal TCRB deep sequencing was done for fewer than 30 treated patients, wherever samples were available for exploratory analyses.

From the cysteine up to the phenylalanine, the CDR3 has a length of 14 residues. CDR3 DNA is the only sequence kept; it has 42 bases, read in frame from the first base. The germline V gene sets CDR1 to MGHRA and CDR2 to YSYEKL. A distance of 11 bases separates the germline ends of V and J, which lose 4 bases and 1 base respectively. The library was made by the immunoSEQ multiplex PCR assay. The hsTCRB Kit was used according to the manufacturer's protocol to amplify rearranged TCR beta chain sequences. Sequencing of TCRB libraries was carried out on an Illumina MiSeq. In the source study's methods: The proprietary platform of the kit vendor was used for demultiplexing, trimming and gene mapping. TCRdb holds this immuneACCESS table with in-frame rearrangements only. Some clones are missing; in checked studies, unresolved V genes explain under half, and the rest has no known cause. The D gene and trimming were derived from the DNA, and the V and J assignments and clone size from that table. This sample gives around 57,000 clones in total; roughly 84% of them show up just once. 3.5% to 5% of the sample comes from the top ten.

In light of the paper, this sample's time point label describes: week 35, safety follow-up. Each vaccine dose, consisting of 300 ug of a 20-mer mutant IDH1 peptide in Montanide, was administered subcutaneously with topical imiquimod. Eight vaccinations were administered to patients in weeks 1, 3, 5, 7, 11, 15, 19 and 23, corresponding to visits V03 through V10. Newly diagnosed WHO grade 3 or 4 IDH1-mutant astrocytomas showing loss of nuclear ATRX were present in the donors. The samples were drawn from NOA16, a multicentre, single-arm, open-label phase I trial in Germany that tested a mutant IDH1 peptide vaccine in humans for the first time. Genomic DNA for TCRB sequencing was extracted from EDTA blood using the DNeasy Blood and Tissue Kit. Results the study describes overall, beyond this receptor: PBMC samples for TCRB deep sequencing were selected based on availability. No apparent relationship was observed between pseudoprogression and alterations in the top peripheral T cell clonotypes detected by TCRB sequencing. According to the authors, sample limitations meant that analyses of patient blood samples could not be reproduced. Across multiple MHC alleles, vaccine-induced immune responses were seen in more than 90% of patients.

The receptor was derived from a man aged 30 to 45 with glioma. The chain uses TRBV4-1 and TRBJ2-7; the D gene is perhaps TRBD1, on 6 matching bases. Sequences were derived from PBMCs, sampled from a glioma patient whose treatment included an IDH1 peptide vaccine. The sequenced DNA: TGCGCCAGCAGCCTTTTCGACAGGTCCTACGAGCAGTACTTC. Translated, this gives CASSLFDRSYEQYF.